A selection of T cell receptor beta chains follows, all from one sample in a study of blood T cell repertoires in COVID-19. Libraries were prepared by immunoSEQ multiplex PCR; TCRdb keeps only in-frame clonotypes and omits some of them. The repertoire has 300,000 to 500,000 clones, roughly 87% of them found once; the top ten carry roughly 2%. The sample taken for sequencing was PBMCs or T cells enriched from blood (not recorded which). The receptors originated from a woman aged 40 to 50 with acute COVID-19. The CDR3 runs from the conserved cysteine through the conserved F or W.

>TRBV3-1/TRBV3-2
CASSPLGQLNTEAFF
>TRBV15
CATSRDLLPLYGYTF
>TRBV4-1
CASSQGQGYSYTF
>TRBV12-3/TRBV12-4
CASSLEEKLFF
>TRBV9
CASSVGAGGLPDTQYF
>TRBV15
CATSRDAGTGVVF
>TRBV19
CASSSEPGQGGSPLHF
>TRBV19
CASREIDNRFSNQPQHF
>TRBV7-9
CASIWGLGTEAFF
>TRBV12-3/TRBV12-4
CASTLGLGADQFF
>TRBV24-1
CATSDTSVGELFF
>TRBV19
CASSTLTDSGNTIYF
>TRBV2
CASSWGQGEKLFF
>TRBV28
CASSLVTAFSPLHF
>TRBV29-1
CSADGTSGVQETQYF
>TRBV4-2
CASSQDPNRGQTQYF
>TRBV14
CASSQGAGNTEAFF
>TRBV28
CASSVTGTGDEKLFF
>TRBV15
CATRDSSFYEQYF
>TRBV18
CASSPIGGVTDTQYF
>TRBV2
CASSVQVSSYNEQFF
>TRBV3-1/TRBV3-2
CASSQVGQVRNTIYF
>TRBV2
CASRKTGPSGNTIYF
>TRBV27
CASSLDRVSYNSPLHF
>TRBV2
CASSLLGQSSSGNTIYF
>TRBV6-5
CASSRTGGTEAFF
>TRBV9
CARGGTGGGQPQHF
>TRBV5-5
CASSPGPGQESYGYTF
>TRBV25-1
CASSELSGHSTEAFF
>TRBV15
CATSRVGLGGAYEQYF
>TRBV5-1
CASSPSDTQYF
>TRBV11-2
CASSPRSGYEQYF
>TRBV4-1
CASSQEAVNEQFF
>TRBV3-1/TRBV3-2
CASSQVGDRGDGYTF
>TRBV30
CAWSVRGFRANTGELFF
>TRBV18
CASSPLGRAHTEAFF
>TRBV7-8
CASSPGQTGSSYEQYF
>TRBV7-9
CASSLARSFSGNTIYF
>TRBV2
CASSPSLWATEAFF
>TRBV24-1
CATSEGAGSYGYTF
>TRBV7-9
CASSLWDRGNYGYTF
>TRBV7-6
CASSFQAGSNTEAFF
>TRBV5-1
CASAVGSSYEQYF
>TRBV19
CASSLTGGTYEQYF
>TRBV3-1/TRBV3-2
CASSQGVLGGSGGYGYTF
>TRBV4-1
CASSQEDSGGYGYTF
>TRBV3-1/TRBV3-2
CASSQGGTGFSGANVLTF
>TRBV6-2/TRBV6-3
CASSYQGGGYGYTF
>TRBV4-1
CASSQGRAGGNNEQFF
>TRBV27
CASSAGTVNTDTQYF
>TRBV3-1/TRBV3-2
CASSLGNWELFF
>TRBV19
CASSIGTVNEKLFF
>TRBV9
CASSVGTGWVGTEAFF
>TRBV29-1
CSVHRTGSTEAFF